The TCR beta chain described here comes from a study of blood T cell repertoires in COVID-19. The CDR3 consists of 14 residues. The germline gives CDR1 MDHEN, CDR2 SYDVKM. With 8 bases removed from V and 4 bases from J, the gap between germline ends came to 15 bases. Sequencing used immunoSEQ multiplex PCR; TCRdb keeps in-frame clones, though not all of them. The data show fewer than 90,000 clones, 80% to 90% seen once. The receptor comes from a man aged 30 to 39 with acute or convalescent COVID-19. The V and J genes are TRBV28 and TRBJ1-5; D perhaps matches TRBD1 (6 bases). Sequencing was carried out using peripheral blood. DNA for the CDR3: TGTGCCAGCCGGGTGGGGGCACGGAATCAGCCCCAGCATTTT. Its protein is CASRVGARNQPQHF.